These T cell receptor beta chains were read from a single sample in a study of beta chain features in type 1 diabetes. Sequencing was performed with immunoSEQ multiplex PCR; in TCRdb, only in-frame clones are kept and a portion is missing. The table has more than 130,000 clones, less than 8.5% seen once. Material for sequencing was central memory CD4+ T cells from blood. The receptors shown here come from a woman in her 30s in good health. Each CDR3 is given with its conserved first and last residue. Each record gives: clone size, D gene, V gene, J gene, CDR3 DNA, CDR3 protein. A D gene is named only where the DNA matches it firmly. Rows give clone size only sometimes, using once, few, many, or a class for an expanded clone.

clone_size: few; d_call: .; v_call: TRBV18; j_call: TRBJ2-2; cdr3_nt: TGTGCCAGCTCACCGGCCCGGGGAAACACCGGGGAGCTGTTTTTT; cdr3_aa: CASSPARGNTGELFF
clone_size: few; d_call: .; v_call: TRBV18; j_call: TRBJ2-3; cdr3_nt: TGTGCCAGCTCACCAGACGCCCGCTCGCTAGCGCGCACAGATACGCAGTATTTT; cdr3_aa: CASSPDARSLARTDTQYF
clone_size: .; d_call: TRBD1; v_call: TRBV7-3; j_call: TRBJ2-6; cdr3_nt: TGTGCCAGCAGCTCGACAGGGGGTAGGGCCAACGTCCTGACTTTC; cdr3_aa: CASSSTGGRANVLTF
clone_size: .; d_call: .; v_call: TRBV6-1; j_call: TRBJ2-2; cdr3_nt: TGTGCCAGCAGTGAAAAGATTGGGGCTAGCGAGGGCGGGGAGCTGTTTTTT; cdr3_aa: CASSEKIGASEGGELFF
clone_size: few; d_call: .; v_call: TRBV5-1; j_call: TRBJ1-1; cdr3_nt: TGCGCCAGCAGCTTGGGAGGTTCAGGGTGGACTGAAGCTTTCTTT; cdr3_aa: CASSLGGSGWTEAFF
clone_size: few; d_call: .; v_call: TRBV11-2; j_call: TRBJ1-2; cdr3_nt: TGTGCCAGCAGACCCGGACACACCTATGGCTACACCTTC; cdr3_aa: CASRPGHTYGYTF
clone_size: few; d_call: .; v_call: TRBV4-2; j_call: TRBJ1-4; cdr3_nt: TGTGCCAGCAGGGGGCCTCTCCCAGGGATGGGGACTAATGAAAAACTGTTTTTT; cdr3_aa: CASRGPLPGMGTNEKLFF
clone_size: few; d_call: TRBD1; v_call: TRBV5-1; j_call: TRBJ1-4; cdr3_nt: TGCGCCAGCAGTCCCGGACAGGTGAATGAAAAACTGTTTTTT; cdr3_aa: CASSPGQVNEKLFF
clone_size: few; d_call: TRBD1; v_call: TRBV18; j_call: TRBJ1-1; cdr3_nt: TGTGCCAGCTCCCGAGGACAGGATGGCACTGAAGCTTTCTTT; cdr3_aa: CASSRGQDGTEAFF
clone_size: many; d_call: TRBD2; v_call: TRBV4-1; j_call: TRBJ2-3; cdr3_nt: TGCGCCAGCAGCCAATCCGGGACTAGCGGGAGGAGAAGCACAGATACGCAGTATTTT; cdr3_aa: CASSQSGTSGRRSTDTQYF
clone_size: many; d_call: .; v_call: TRBV7-6; j_call: TRBJ2-5; cdr3_nt: TGTGCCAGCAGCTTAACAGGGAACCCTCGAGAGACCCAGTACTTC; cdr3_aa: CASSLTGNPRETQYF
clone_size: few; d_call: .; v_call: TRBV18; j_call: TRBJ1-5; cdr3_nt: TGTGCCAGCTCGCTCGACGGCATCGGGAATCAGCCCCAGCATTTT; cdr3_aa: CASSLDGIGNQPQHF
clone_size: .; d_call: TRBD2; v_call: TRBV4-3; j_call: TRBJ2-1; cdr3_nt: TGCGCCAGCAGCCAAGAGAGTAGCGGGCGTTACGATGAGCAGTTCTTC; cdr3_aa: CASSQESSGRYDEQFF
clone_size: few; d_call: TRBD1; v_call: TRBV4-3; j_call: TRBJ2-7; cdr3_nt: TGCGCCAGCAGCCCTAACACAGGGGGCAAATACGAGCAGTACTTC; cdr3_aa: CASSPNTGGKYEQYF
clone_size: many; d_call: .; v_call: TRBV7-9; j_call: TRBJ2-1; cdr3_nt: TGTGCCAGCAGTTCCCTATGGGCTAACGGGCAGTTCTTC; cdr3_aa: CASSSLWANGQFF
clone_size: few; d_call: TRBD1; v_call: TRBV30; j_call: TRBJ1-1; cdr3_nt: TGTGCCTGGAGTGATGGGACAGGGCCCACTGAAGCTTTCTTT; cdr3_aa: CAWSDGTGPTEAFF
clone_size: .; d_call: TRBD2; v_call: TRBV7-2; j_call: TRBJ2-1; cdr3_nt: TGTGCCAGCAGCGAAAGCGGGAGTTCCTACAATGAGCAGTTCTTC; cdr3_aa: CASSESGSSYNEQFF